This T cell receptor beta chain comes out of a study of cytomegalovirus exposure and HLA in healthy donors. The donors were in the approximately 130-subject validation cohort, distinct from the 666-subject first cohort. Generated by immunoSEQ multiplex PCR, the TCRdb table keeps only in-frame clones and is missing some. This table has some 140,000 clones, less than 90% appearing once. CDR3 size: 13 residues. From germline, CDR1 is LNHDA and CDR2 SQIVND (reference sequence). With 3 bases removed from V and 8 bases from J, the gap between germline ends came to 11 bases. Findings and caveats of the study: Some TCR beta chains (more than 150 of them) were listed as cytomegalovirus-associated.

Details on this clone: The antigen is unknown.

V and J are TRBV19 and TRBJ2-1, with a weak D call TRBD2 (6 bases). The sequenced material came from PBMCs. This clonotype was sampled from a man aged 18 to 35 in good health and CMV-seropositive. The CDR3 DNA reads TGTGCCAGTAGTATCGGGGGTTTTGATGAGCAGTTCTTC. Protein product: CASSIGGFDEQFF.